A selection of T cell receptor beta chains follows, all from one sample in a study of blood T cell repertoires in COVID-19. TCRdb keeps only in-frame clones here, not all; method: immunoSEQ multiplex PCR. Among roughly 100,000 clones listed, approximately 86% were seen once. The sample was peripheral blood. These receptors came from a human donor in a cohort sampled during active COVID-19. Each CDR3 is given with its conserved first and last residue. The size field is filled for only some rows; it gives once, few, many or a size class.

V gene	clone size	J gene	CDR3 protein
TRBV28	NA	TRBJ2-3	CASFPGGSGSTDTQYF
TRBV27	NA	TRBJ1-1	CASSLGQGRRNTEAFF
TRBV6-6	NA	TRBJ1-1	CASSYGGGRSEAFF
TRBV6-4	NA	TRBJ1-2	CASSVHRGPNYGYTF
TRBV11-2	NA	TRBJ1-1	CASSLDRSWGQEAFF
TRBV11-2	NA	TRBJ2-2	CAKPASGSAGELFF
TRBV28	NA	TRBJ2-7	CASSLWLGAWYEQYF
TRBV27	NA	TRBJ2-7	CASSYHSGTGPPYEQYF
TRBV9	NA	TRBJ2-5	CASSALGQNKETQYF
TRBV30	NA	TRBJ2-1	CAWSGGTLNEQFF
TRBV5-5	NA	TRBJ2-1	CASSFHRGRGSDEQFF
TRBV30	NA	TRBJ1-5	CAWSVTPSRPQHF
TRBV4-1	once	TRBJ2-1	CASSHEGTSGRNEQFF
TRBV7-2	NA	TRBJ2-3	CASSRGSDTQYF
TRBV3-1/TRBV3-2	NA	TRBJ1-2	CASSQDYGVGYGYTF
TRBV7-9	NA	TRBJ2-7	CASSSGGQREQYF
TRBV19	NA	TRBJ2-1	CASSLRTSGYNEQFF
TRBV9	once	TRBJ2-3	CASSVDNSGTDTQYF
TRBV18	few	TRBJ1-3	CASSPGQGVYGNTIYF
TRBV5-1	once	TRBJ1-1	CASSRTGDTEAFF
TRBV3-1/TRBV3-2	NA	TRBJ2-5	CASSQDPDYQETQYF
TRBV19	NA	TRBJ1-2	CASSIGGQGADGYTF
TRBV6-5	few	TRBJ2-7	CASRGTGGDEQYF
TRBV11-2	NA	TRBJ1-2	CASSAPGQGLFNYGYTF
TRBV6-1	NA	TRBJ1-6	CASSEVGAGTDNSPLHF
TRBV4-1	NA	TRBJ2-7	CASSPRQSYEQYF